The source of this T cell receptor beta chain is a study of OX40 agonist ivuxolimab in advanced cancers. Points from the study as a whole: Averaging showed that CD8+ T cells had more expanded clones than CD4+ did.

This CDR3 has 11 amino acids. Germline V gives CDR1 MDHEN, CDR2 SYDVKM. Trimming stripped 5 bases from V and 14 bases from J, with 13 bases between. Sequencing used immunoSEQ multiplex PCR; TCRdb keeps in-frame clones, though not all of them. The sample contains 75,000 to 80,000 clones, roughly 80% of which appear only once. Remarks on this clone: Its antigen is not identified.

The sequence came from an adult with an advanced solid tumor such as melanoma, head and neck, liver or kidney cancer. The chain has TRBV28 and TRBJ2-1; D not resolved. The sample consisted of CD4+ or CD8+ T cells sorted from blood, taken in a trial of the OX40 agonist ivuxolimab. CDR3 region: CASSERQVKFF. The DNA for the CDR3 is TGTGCCAGCAGTGAAAGACAAGTTAAGTTCTTC. The full variable domain, rest sourced from reference TRBV28 and TRBJ2-1, is DVKVTQSSRYLVKRTGEKVFLECVQDMDHENMFWYRQDPGLGLRLIYFSYDVKMKEKGDIPEGYSVSREKKERFSLILESASTNQTSMYLCASSERQVKFFGPGTRLTVL.